This T cell receptor (beta chain) emerged from a study of blood T cell repertoires in COVID-19. Study context: Acute and convalescent COVID-19 samples came from the United States, Italy and Spain. Nucleic acid was either cDNA or gDNA, and it came from T cells, B-cell-depleted T cells, or PBMCs.

Under the authors' procedure: Estimated nucleated cell counts came from reference gene primer amplification. Sequencing was performed with immunoSEQ multiplex PCR; in TCRdb, only in-frame clones are kept and a portion is missing. V and J calls and clone size come straight from that table; D and trimming were deduced from the DNA. The table shows over 110,000 clones, with approximately 90% occurring only once. The length of the CDR3 is 14 residues. Trimming cost V 2 bases and J 4 bases; bases outside gene matches: 3. From germline, CDR1 is MGHRA and CDR2 YSYEKL. This TCR was sampled from a human donor in a cohort sampled during active COVID-19. Source material: peripheral blood. J is TRBJ2-5 and V is TRBV4-1; 8 positions agree with TRBD2. The CDR3 loop is CASSQPGLGETQYF. As DNA, the CDR3 is TGCGCCAGCAGCCAACCGGGACTAGGAGAGACCCAGTACTTC.